The present TCR beta chain was sequenced within a study of shared clonotypes between healthy human individuals. Findings and limits, study-wide: Sequencing depth was expected to influence donor clonotype sharing.

The CDR3 extends over 13 amino acids. CDR1 is GTSNPN and CDR2 is SVGIG in the germline V gene (reference sequence). V lost 1 base and J lost 7, with 13 bases in between. In its sample, this clone was seen a few times. What it recognizes is unknown. Measured with immunoSEQ multiplex PCR; TCRdb has only the in-frame clones, and not every one. The table has around 1.1 million clones, roughly 80% seen once. This sequence was found in a man between 18 and 35 years old in good health. Some clones in this sample may be carry-over from other donors' samples. The chain recombines TRBV30 with TRBJ1-1; D remains ambiguous. Input material: memory CD4+ T cells from PBMCs. Stated subset: CD45RA-negative fraction. As DNA, the CDR3 is TGTGCCTGGAGTGAGGGCCCTGGAGATGAAGCTTTCTTT. Protein sequence: CAWSEGPGDEAFF.